Each of the 30 T cell receptor beta chains below was sequenced from the same sample in a study of shared clonotypes between healthy human individuals. Some clones are missing from TCRdb's copy, which holds only in-frame ones; the method was immunoSEQ multiplex PCR. Found here are 650,000 to 700,000 clones, roughly 88% of them singletons; the top ten hold 34%. The source material was memory CD8+ T cells from PBMCs. The subset denotes: CD45RO+ cells pooled with CCR7-negative TemRA cells. The receptors originated from a man younger than 30 in good health. Some clones in this sample may be carry-over from other donors' samples.

The chain employs TRBV14 and TRBJ2-5, with 7 bases matching TRBD1. The trim removed 0 bases at V and 2 bases at J, leaving 6 bases unmatched. This CDR3 spans 16 amino acids. Germline V gives CDR1 SGHDN, CDR2 FVKESK. CDR3 DNA: TGTGCCAGCAGCCAAGATTTCGGGACAGCTCAAGAGACCCAGTACTTC. This encodes CASSQDFGTAQETQYF.

The J gene is TRBJ2-3, the V gene TRBV7-9; 10 positions match TRBD2. Germline assignment: CDR1 SEHNR and CDR2 FQNEAQ (reference sequence). V shed 3 bases, J shed 2 bases, and the junction held 2 bases outside the gene matches. The CDR3 covers 15 residues. CDR3 protein: CASSFGTSDTDTQYF. In DNA form, the CDR3 reads TGTGCCAGCAGCTTCGGGACTAGCGACACAGATACGCAGTATTTT.

The chain is built from TRBV9 and TRBJ2-7, with D possibly being TRBD1 or TRBD2 (5 bases each). Trimming removed 3 bases from V and 5 bases from J, with 15 bases in between. The CDR3 runs to 14 residues. Germline V CDR1 and CDR2: SGDLS, YYNGEE. CDR3 region: CASSGPGRVHEQYF. CDR3 in DNA: TGTGCCAGCAGCGGACCGGGACGAGTTCACGAGCAGTACTTC.

The genes are TRBV7-9 and TRBJ1-4; 7 nucleotides agree with TRBD1. The V gene's germline CDR1 is SEHNR and CDR2 FQNEAQ (reference sequence). CDR3 length: 18 amino acids. Unmatched junction bases numbered 16, after V lost 2 bases and J lost 7 bases. The CDR3 coding sequence is TGTGCCAGCAGCTTACCCCCGGGACAGACTCTTCGGGGTGAAAAACTGTTTTTT. Translation gives CASSLPPGQTLRGEKLFF. Full variable domain (rest looked up from reference TRBV7-9 and TRBJ1-4): DTGVSQNPRHKITKRGQNVTFRCDPISEHNRLYWYRQTLGQGPEFLTYFQNEAQLEKSRLLSDRFSAERPKGSFSTLEIQRTEQGDSAMYLCASSLPPGQTLRGEKLFFGSGTQLSVL.

The rearrangement joins TRBV5-8 to TRBJ2-7; the D gene is possibly TRBD1 (5 bases). Germline V CDR1 and CDR2: SGHTS, YDEGEE. The V gene lost 1 base and the J gene lost 0 bases, with 11 bases spanning the gap. This CDR3 is built from 15 residues. The CDR3 reads CASSLWQGVSYEQYF. The DNA for the CDR3 is TGTGCCAGCAGCTTGTGGCAGGGCGTCTCCTACGAGCAGTACTTC. The full variable domain, completed using reference TRBV5-8 and TRBJ2-7, is EAGVTQSPTHLIKTRGQQATLRCSPISGHTSVYWYQQALGLGLQFLLWYDEGEERNRGNFPPRFSGRQFPNYSSELNVNALELEDSALYLCASSLWQGVSYEQYFGPGTRLTVT.

The J gene is TRBJ1-3, the V gene TRBV11-2; D call uncertain. Germline CDR1 SGHAT, CDR2 FQNNGV. V lost 6 bases and J 2 bases, leaving 11 bases between the germline ends. The CDR3 runs 14 residues. CDR3 loop: CASRPAGTGNTIYF. In nucleotides, the CDR3 is TGTGCCAGCAGACCTGCGGGGACTGGAAACACCATATATTTT. The variable domain in full, with the rest retrieved from reference TRBV11-2 and TRBJ1-3, is EAGVAQSPRYKIIEKRQSVAFWCNPISGHATLYWYQQILGQGPKLLIQFQNNGVVDDSQLPKDRFSAERLKGVDSTLKIQPAKLEDSAVYLCASRPAGTGNTIYFGEGSWLTVV.

As for this clone: Other DNA sequences of this sample code for an identical CDR3. This sequence joins TRBV27 and TRBJ2-3; tentatively, D is TRBD2 (5 bases). The V gene's germline CDR1 is MNHEY and CDR2 SMNVEV (reference sequence). The V end was cut by 6 bases, the J end by 3 bases, with 16 bases between. The CDR3 spans 15 residues. The CDR3 protein is CASSPWAERTDTQYF. CDR3 sequence (DNA): TGTGCCAGCAGCCCCTGGGCGGAGCGGACAGATACGCAGTATTTT.

The V call is TRBV5-4, the J call TRBJ2-2, with 12 nucleotides matching TRBD2. CDR1 is SGHNT and CDR2 is YYREEE in the germline V gene (reference sequence). V trimming: 3 bases; J trimming: 4 bases; junction bases outside the gene matches: 4. The CDR3 runs 16 residues. The CDR3 sequence is CASSYRLAGATGELFF. CDR3 coding DNA: TGTGCCAGCAGCTACCGACTAGCGGGAGCCACCGGGGAGCTGTTTTTT. Looking up the rest from reference TRBV5-4 and TRBJ2-2 gives the full variable domain: ETGVTQSPTHLIKTRGQQVTLRCSSQSGHNTVSWYQQALGQGPQFIFQYYREEENGRGNFPPRFSGLQFPNYSSELNVNALELDDSALYLCASSYRLAGATGELFFGEGSRLTVL.

CDR3 residues: CASSGGTGATNEKLFF. As DNA, the CDR3 is TGTGCCAGCAGTGGGGGGACAGGGGCAACTAATGAAAAACTGTTTTTT. The chain joins TRBV6-1 to TRBJ1-4; 10 nucleotides line up with TRBD1. CDR1 MNHNS and CDR2 SASEGT come from the germline V gene. The CDR3 runs 16 residues. With V trimmed by 4 bases and J by 0 bases, 2 bases remained unmatched.

The chain is built from TRBV5-4 and TRBJ1-1, with a weak D call TRBD1 (5 bases). The CDR3 sequence is 15 residues long. Germline V lookup: CDR1 SGHNT, CDR2 YYREEE (reference sequence). Trimming pared 0 bases from V and 3 bases from J, leaving 12 bases between. CDR3 bases: TGTGCCAGCAGCTTGGCCTCGGGGGGGGACACTGAAGCTTTCTTT. It is translated as CASSLASGGDTEAFF.

The rearrangement links TRBV18 to TRBJ2-6; TRBD2 is a possible D gene (6 bases). The CDR3 sequence is 17 residues long. Germline CDR1 reads KGHSH; CDR2 reads LQKENI. V was clipped by 6 bases and J by 3 bases, with 18 bases between them. The CDR3 spells CASSPSPQGLGANVLTF. The DNA for the CDR3 is TGTGCCAGCTCCCCAAGCCCCCAGGGACTTGGGGCCAACGTCCTGACTTTC. Full variable domain (rest looked up from reference TRBV18 and TRBJ2-6): NAGVMQNPRHLVRRRGQEARLRCSPMKGHSHVYWYRQLPEEGLKFMVYLQKENIIDESGMPKERFSAEFPKEGPSILRIQQVVRGDSAAYFCASSPSPQGLGANVLTFGAGSRLTVL.

The chain couples TRBV7-8 to TRBJ1-4, with D maybe TRBD1 (6 bases). Trimming stripped 5 bases from V and 7 bases from J, with 20 bases between. CDR1 is SGHVS, CDR2 FQNEAQ, per germline. This CDR3 spans 16 amino acids. CDR3 amino acids: CASSTRTAPLSEKLFF. As DNA, the CDR3 is TGTGCCAGCAGCACTCGGACAGCGCCCCTGAGTGAAAAACTGTTTTTT.

This clone occurred once. The chain is built from TRBV5-1 and TRBJ1-4, with 7 bases fitting TRBD1. The CDR3 is 18 residues long. Germline lookup yields CDR1 SGHRS and CDR2 YFSETQ. V lost 0 bases to trimming and J lost 4 bases; unmatched junction nucleotides: 12. This CDR3 reads CASSLEPGPTGNNEKLFF. The CDR3 nucleotides are TGCGCCAGCAGCTTGGAACCAGGCCCGACAGGGAATAATGAAAAACTGTTTTTT.

The chain joins TRBV5-5 to TRBJ2-5; TRBD1 matches at 8 bases. The CDR3 loop spans 17 amino acids. Losses at the gene ends were 3 bases for V and 0 bases for J; bases not matched to a gene: 10. Germline lookup yields CDR1 SGHKS and CDR2 YYEKEE (reference sequence). This CDR3 reads CASSSPGQGPYQETQYF. The CDR3 nucleotides read TGTGCCAGCAGCTCGCCCGGACAGGGCCCGTACCAAGAGACCCAGTACTTC.

This clone came up once. The chain has TRBV4-2 and TRBJ2-7; D perhaps matches TRBD2 (6 bases). The CDR3 extends over 16 amino acids. Trimming took 0 bases from V and 2 from J, leaving 14 bases between them. CDR1 and CDR2 (germline): LGHNA, YNFKEQ. The CDR3 protein is CASSQEFGGEAYEQYF. DNA for the CDR3: TGTGCCAGCAGCCAAGAGTTCGGGGGAGAAGCCTACGAGCAGTACTTC.

The chain links TRBV5-6 to TRBJ1-2; D ambiguous. The CDR3 has 14 residues. Germline CDR1 reads SGHDT; CDR2 reads YYEEEE. Trimming cost V 7 bases and J 1 base, with 14 bases left between them. The CDR3 loop is CASLEGPHNYGYTF. CDR3 bases: TGTGCCAGCTTGGAGGGCCCCCATAACTATGGCTACACCTTC. The variable domain in full, completed from reference TRBV5-6 and TRBJ1-2, reads DAGVTQSPTHLIKTRGQQVTLRCSPKSGHDTVSWYQQALGQGPQFIFQYYEEEERQRGNFPDRFSGHQFPNYSSELNVNALLLGDSALYLCASLEGPHNYGYTFGSGTRLTVV.

The DNA for the CDR3 is TGTGCCAGCAGCTTATCGGGACCCCTTTCCGGGGAGCTGTTTTTT. Its translation: CASSLSGPLSGELFF. V and J are TRBV11-2 and TRBJ2-2, with D perhaps matching TRBD1 or TRBD2 (5 bases each). Trimming removed 2 bases from V and 6 bases from J, with 13 bases in between. Germline lookup yields CDR1 SGHAT and CDR2 FQNNGV. The CDR3 is made up of 15 amino acids.

This clone was found a few times. The chain carries TRBV7-9 and TRBJ2-2; 11 bases are shared with TRBD2. V lost 2 bases to trimming and J lost 5 bases; unmatched junction nucleotides: 13. The CDR3 totals 19 residues. Germline V gene data show CDR1 as SEHNR and CDR2 as FQNEAQ (reference sequence). The CDR3 bases are TGTGCCAGCAGCTTACTACCAAGAACTAGCGGGAGATTGACCGGGGAGCTGTTTTTT. Its translation: CASSLLPRTSGRLTGELFF.

This chain uses TRBV29-1 with TRBJ2-7, with 12 bases identical to TRBD2. The CDR3 extends over 13 amino acids. Germline CDR1 and CDR2: SQVTM and ANQGSEA. With 7 bases clipped from V and 5 bases from J, the junction kept 6 bases outside the gene matches. CDR3 sequence (DNA): TGCAGCGCGACTAGCGGGAGTAGAGACGAGCAGTACTTC. Translation: CSATSGSRDEQYF.

This sequence joins TRBV11-2 and TRBJ1-5, with D possibly being TRBD1 (5 bases). Trimming left V 6 bases short and J 5 bases short, with 11 bases between. Germline CDR1 SGHAT, CDR2 FQNNGV. This CDR3 has 13 amino acids. The chain's CDR3 is CASSTGRDQPQHF. In nucleotides, the CDR3 is TGTGCCAGCAGTACAGGCAGGGATCAGCCCCAGCATTTT.

This chain connects TRBV5-1 to TRBJ1-2; D call uncertain. The V and J ends lost 4 bases and 1 base respectively, with 8 bases between them. This CDR3 is built from 13 residues. The germline gives CDR1 SGHRS, CDR2 YFSETQ. CDR3 loop: CASSPTRNYGYTF. CDR3 sequence (DNA): TGCGCCAGCAGCCCGACACGTAACTATGGCTACACCTTC.

This clone was seen a handful of times. The chain couples TRBV9 to TRBJ2-2; unclear D gene. Trimming cost V 0 bases and J 1 base, with 10 bases left between them. Per the germline V gene, CDR1 is SGDLS and CDR2 is YYNGEE. The CDR3 covers 16 residues. The CDR3 spells CASSVALSGNTGELFF. In DNA, the CDR3 is TGTGCCAGCAGCGTAGCCCTTAGTGGGAACACCGGGGAGCTGTTTTTT.

The rearrangement links TRBV11-2 to TRBJ1-5; possibly TRBD1 for D (6 bases). This CDR3 is 13 amino acids long. V was pared by 5 bases and J by 5 bases, with 10 bases between. Germline CDR1 is SGHAT and CDR2 is FQNNGV. CDR3 region: CASSLSGDQPQHF. DNA for the CDR3: TGTGCCAGCAGCCTATCAGGGGATCAGCCCCAGCATTTT.

The V call is TRBV5-1, the J call TRBJ2-7, with D perhaps matching TRBD2 (7 bases). This CDR3 has 16 residues. The germline V gene encodes CDR1 SGHRS and CDR2 YFSETQ. Trimming removed 2 bases from V and 4 bases from J, with 19 bases in between. CDR3 in DNA: TGCGCCAGCAGCTTTCTAGCGGAGGGGACACGATACGAGCAGTACTTC. Amino acids: CASSFLAEGTRYEQYF.

The V call is TRBV5-1, the J call TRBJ2-5; D possibly corresponds to TRBD2 (6 bases). CDR3 length: 16 residues. CDR1 is SGHRS and CDR2 is YFSETQ in the germline V gene. Trimming took 0 bases from V and 3 from J, leaving 15 bases between them. The CDR3 loop is CASSLEGLGREETQYF. In DNA form, the CDR3 reads TGCGCCAGCAGCTTGGAGGGACTGGGGCGGGAAGAGACCCAGTACTTC.

V gene TRBV19 combines with J gene TRBJ1-3; D unclear. V lost 7 bases and J 0 bases, leaving 7 bases between the germline ends. This CDR3 contains 13 residues. Germline V gives CDR1 LNHDA, CDR2 SQIVND (reference sequence). The CDR3 DNA reads TGTGCCAGTATAGCAGACTCTGGAAACACCATATATTTT. Encoded protein: CASIADSGNTIYF.

In this sample, this clone turned up once. The chain is built from TRBV28 and TRBJ1-2; D call uncertain. Germline assignment: CDR1 MDHEN and CDR2 SYDVKM. V lost 1 base, J lost 6 bases, and 18 bases lay in between. There are 16 residues in the CDR3. The CDR3 region is CASSLFDTVRRHGYTF. CDR3 DNA sequence: TGTGCCAGCAGTTTATTTGACACAGTAAGAAGGCATGGCTACACCTTC.

CDR3 in DNA: TGTGCCAGCGCCGAAGCCTTTAATGAAAAACTGTTTTTT. Translating gives CASAEAFNEKLFF. V is TRBV2 and J is TRBJ1-4; D is unclear. From germline, CDR1 is SNHLY and CDR2 FYNNEI. V shed 8 bases and J shed 4 bases, with 11 bases lying between them. The CDR3 loop spans 13 amino acids.

The chain employs TRBV5-1 and TRBJ2-7, with D perhaps TRBD2 (5 bases). This CDR3 contains 14 residues. Germline V gives CDR1 SGHRS, CDR2 YFSETQ. V was cut by 2 bases and J by 0 bases, with 9 bases left in between. CDR3 in DNA: TGCGCCAGCAGCTTCAGCGGCAACTCCTACGAGCAGTACTTC. Encoded protein: CASSFSGNSYEQYF.

V and J are TRBV5-8 and TRBJ1-2; D remains ambiguous. Germline V gives CDR1 SGHTS, CDR2 YDEGEE. Trimming removed 1 base at V and 4 bases at J, with 5 bases between. This CDR3 contains 12 residues. CDR3 protein: CASSLFPYGYTF. The CDR3 DNA follows: TGTGCCAGCAGCTTGTTTCCCTATGGCTACACCTTC.